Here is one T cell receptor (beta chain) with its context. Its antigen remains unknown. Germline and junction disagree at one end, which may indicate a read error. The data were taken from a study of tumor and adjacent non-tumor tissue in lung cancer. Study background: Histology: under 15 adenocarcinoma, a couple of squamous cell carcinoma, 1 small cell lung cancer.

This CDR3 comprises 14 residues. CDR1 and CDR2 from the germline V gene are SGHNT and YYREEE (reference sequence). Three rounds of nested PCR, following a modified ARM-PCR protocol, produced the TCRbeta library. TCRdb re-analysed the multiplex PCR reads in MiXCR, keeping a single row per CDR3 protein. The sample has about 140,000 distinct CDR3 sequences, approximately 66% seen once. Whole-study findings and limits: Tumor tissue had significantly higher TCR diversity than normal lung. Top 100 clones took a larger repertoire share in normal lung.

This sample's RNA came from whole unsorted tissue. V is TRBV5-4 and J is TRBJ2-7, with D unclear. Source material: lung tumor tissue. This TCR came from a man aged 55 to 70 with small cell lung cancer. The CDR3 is CASSPTGNSYEQYF. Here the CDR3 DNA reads TGTGCCAGCAGCCCGACGGGTAACTCCTACGAGCAATACTTC.